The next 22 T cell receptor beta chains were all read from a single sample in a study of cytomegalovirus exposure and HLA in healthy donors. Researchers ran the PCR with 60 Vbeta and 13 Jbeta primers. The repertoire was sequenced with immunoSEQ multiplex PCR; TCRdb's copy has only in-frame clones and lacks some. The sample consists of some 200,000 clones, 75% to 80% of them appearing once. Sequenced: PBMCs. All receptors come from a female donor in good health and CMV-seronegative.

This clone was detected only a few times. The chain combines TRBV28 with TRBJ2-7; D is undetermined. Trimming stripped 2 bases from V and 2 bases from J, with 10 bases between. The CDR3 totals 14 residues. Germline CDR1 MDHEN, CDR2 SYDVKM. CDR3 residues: CASSLGQNPYEQYF. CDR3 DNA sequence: TGTGCCAGCAGTTTAGGGCAGAATCCCTACGAGCAGTACTTC.

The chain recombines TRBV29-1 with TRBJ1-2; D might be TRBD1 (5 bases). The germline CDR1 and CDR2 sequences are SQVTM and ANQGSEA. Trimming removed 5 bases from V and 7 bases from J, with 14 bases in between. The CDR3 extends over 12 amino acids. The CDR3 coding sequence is TGCAGCGTTTCTCCGGGGGAGGGTGGCTACACCTTC. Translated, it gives CSVSPGEGGYTF.

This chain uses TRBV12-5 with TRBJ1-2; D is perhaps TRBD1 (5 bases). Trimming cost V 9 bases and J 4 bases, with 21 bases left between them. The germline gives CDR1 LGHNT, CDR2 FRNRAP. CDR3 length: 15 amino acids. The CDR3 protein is CASDDPGGEGYGYTF. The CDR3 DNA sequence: TGTGCTAGCGATGACCCTGGGGGGGAGGGCTATGGCTACACCTTC.

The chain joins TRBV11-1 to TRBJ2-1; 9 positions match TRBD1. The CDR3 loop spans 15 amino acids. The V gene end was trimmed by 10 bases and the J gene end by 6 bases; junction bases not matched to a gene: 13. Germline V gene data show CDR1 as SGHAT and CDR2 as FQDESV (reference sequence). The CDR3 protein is CATRSAGQGANEQFF. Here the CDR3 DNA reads TGTGCCACCAGATCAGCGGGACAGGGTGCCAATGAGCAGTTCTTC.

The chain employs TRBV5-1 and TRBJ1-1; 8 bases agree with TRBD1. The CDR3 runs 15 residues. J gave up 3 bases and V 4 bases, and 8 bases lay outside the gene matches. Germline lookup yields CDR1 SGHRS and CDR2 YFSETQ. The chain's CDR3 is CASSPSLTGDTEAFF. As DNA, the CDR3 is TGCGCCAGCAGCCCCTCATTGACAGGGGACACTGAAGCTTTCTTT.

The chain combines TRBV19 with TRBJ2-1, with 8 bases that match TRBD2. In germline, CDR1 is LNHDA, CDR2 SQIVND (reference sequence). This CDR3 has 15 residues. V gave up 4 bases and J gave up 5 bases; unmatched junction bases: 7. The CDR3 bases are TGTGCCAGTAGTACTTCGGGACTAGGAAACAATGAGCAGTTCTTC. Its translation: CASSTSGLGNNEQFF. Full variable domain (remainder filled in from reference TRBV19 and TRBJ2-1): DGGITQSPKYLFRKEGQNVTLSCEQNLNHDAMYWYRQDPGQGLRLIYYSQIVNDFQKGDIAEGYSVSREKKESFPLTVTSAQKNPTAFYLCASSTSGLGNNEQFFGPGTRLTVL.

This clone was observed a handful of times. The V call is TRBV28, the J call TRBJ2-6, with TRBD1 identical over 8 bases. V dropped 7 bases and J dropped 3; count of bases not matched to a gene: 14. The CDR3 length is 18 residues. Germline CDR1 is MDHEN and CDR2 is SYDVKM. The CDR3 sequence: CASTRTGIFGSGANVLTF. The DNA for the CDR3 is TGTGCCAGCACTCGGACAGGGATTTTCGGGAGTGGGGCCAACGTCCTGACTTTC.

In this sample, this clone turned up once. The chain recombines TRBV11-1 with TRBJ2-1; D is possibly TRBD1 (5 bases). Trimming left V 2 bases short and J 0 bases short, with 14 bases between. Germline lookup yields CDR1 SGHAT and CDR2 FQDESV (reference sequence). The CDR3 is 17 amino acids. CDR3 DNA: TGTGCCAGCAGCTTAATTACAGGTATTGGCTCCTACAATGAGCAGTTCTTC. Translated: CASSLITGIGSYNEQFF.

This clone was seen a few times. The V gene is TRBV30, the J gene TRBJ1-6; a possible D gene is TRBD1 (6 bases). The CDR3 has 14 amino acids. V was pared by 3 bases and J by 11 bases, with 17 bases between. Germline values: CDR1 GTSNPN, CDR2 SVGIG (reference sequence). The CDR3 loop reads CAWSRPGTLTPLHF. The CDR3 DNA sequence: TGTGCCTGGAGCCGCCCCGGGACACTGACACCCCTCCACTTT.

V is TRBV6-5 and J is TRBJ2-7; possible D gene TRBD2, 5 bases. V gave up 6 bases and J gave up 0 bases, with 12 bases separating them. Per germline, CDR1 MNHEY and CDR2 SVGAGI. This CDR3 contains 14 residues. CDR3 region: CASRSGGSSYEQYF. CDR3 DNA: TGTGCCAGCAGGTCCGGAGGAAGCTCCTACGAGCAGTACTTC.

DNA for the CDR3: TGTGCCAGCAGTCCCAACGCCGGACAGGGGGTGGGTTACTATGGCTACACCTTC. Its translation: CASSPNAGQGVGYYGYTF. This chain links TRBV27 with TRBJ1-2; the match to TRBD1 covers 10 bases. The CDR3 runs 18 residues. V lost 5 bases to trimming and J lost 3 bases; unmatched junction nucleotides: 15. Per the germline V gene, CDR1 is MNHEY and CDR2 is SMNVEV (reference sequence).

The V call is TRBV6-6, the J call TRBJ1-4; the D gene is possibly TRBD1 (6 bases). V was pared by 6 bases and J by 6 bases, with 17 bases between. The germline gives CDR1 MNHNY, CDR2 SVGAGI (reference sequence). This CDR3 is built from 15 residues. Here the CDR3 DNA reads TGTGCCAGCAGCCCCCTTAAGACAGGACATGAAAAACTGTTTTTT. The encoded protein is CASSPLKTGHEKLFF.

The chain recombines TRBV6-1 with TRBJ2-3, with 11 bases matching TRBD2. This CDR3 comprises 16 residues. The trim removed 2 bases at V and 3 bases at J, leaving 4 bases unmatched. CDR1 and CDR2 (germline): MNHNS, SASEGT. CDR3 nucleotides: TGTGCCAGCAGTGAAACTAGCGGGGGATGGACAGATACGCAGTATTTT. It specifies CASSETSGGWTDTQYF.

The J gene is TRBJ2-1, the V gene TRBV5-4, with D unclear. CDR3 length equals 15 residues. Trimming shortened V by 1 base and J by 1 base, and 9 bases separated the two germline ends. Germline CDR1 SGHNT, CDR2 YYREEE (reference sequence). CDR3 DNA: TGTGCCAGCAGCTTGAGTGCCCAGTCCTACAATGAGCAGTTCTTC. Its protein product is CASSLSAQSYNEQFF.

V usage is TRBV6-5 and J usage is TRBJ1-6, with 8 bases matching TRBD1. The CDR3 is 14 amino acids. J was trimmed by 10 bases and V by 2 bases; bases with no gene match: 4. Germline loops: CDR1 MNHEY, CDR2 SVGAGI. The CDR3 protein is CASSYGQGQSPLHF. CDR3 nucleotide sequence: TGTGCCAGCAGTTACGGACAGGGTCAATCACCCCTCCACTTT.

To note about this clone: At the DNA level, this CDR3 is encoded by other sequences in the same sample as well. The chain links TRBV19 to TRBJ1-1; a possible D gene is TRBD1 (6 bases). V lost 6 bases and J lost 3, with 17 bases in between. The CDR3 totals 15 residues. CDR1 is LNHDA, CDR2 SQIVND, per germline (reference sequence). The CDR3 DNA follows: TGTGCCAGTAGGCCCTTCGGGAACAGGGACACTGAAGCTTTCTTT. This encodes CASRPFGNRDTEAFF.

The CDR3 sequence: CAISEAGGTYEQYF. The CDR3 nucleotides read TGTGCCATCAGTGAGGCGGGAGGGACCTACGAGCAGTACTTC. This sequence joins TRBV10-3 and TRBJ2-7; 9 bases are a match to TRBD2. CDR1 ENHRY and CDR2 SYGVKD come from the germline V gene. J was trimmed by 2 bases and V by 2 bases; bases with no gene match: 1. This CDR3 has 14 residues.

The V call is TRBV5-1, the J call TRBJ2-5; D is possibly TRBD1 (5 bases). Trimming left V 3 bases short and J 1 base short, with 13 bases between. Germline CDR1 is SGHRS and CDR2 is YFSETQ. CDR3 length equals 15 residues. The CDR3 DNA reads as TGCGCCAGCAGCTCGACTGACAGAGTCCAAGAGACCCAGTACTTC. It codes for CASSSTDRVQETQYF.

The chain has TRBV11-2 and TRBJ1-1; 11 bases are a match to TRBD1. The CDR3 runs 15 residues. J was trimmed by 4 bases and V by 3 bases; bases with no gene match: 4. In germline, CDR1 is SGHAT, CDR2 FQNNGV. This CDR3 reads CASSLAGTGGTEAFF. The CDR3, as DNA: TGTGCCAGCAGCTTGGCGGGGACAGGGGGCACTGAAGCTTTCTTT.

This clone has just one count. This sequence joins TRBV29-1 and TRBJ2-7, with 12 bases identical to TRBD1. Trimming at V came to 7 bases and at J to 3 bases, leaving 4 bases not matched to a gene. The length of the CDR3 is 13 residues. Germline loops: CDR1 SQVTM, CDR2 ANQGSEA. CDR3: CSAGTGGIYEQYF. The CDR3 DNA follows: TGCAGCGCTGGGACAGGGGGCATCTACGAGCAGTACTTC.

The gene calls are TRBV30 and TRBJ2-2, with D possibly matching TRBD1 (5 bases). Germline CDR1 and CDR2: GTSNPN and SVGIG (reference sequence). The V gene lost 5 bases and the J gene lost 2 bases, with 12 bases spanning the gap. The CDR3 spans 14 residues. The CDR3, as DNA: TGTGCCTGGGTAACAGGATCAAACACCGGGGAGCTGTTTTTT. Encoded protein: CAWVTGSNTGELFF.

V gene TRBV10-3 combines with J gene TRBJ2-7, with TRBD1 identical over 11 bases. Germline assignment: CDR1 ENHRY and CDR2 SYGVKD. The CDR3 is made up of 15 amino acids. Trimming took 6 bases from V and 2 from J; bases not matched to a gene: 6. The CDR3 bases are TGTGCCATCAGCCCCGGACAGGGGGCCACCTACGAGCAGTACTTC. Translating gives CAISPGQGATYEQYF.